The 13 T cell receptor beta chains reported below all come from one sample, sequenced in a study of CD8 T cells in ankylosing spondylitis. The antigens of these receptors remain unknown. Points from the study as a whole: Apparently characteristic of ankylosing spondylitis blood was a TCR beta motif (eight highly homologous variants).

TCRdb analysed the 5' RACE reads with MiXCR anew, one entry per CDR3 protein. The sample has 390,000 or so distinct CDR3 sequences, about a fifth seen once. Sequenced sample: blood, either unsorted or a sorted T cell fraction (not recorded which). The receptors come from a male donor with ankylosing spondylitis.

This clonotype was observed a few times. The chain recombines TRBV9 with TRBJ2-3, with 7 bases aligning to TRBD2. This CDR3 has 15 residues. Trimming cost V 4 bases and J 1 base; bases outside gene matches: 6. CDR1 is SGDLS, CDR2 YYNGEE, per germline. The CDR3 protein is CASSPSSGRTDTQYF. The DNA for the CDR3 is TGTGCCAGCAGCCCATCTAGCGGACGCACAGATACGCAGTATTTT.

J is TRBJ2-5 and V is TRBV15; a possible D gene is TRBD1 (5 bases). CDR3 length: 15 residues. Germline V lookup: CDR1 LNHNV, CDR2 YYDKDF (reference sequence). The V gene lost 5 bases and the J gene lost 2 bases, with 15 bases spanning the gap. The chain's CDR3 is CATSQVGLPQETQYF. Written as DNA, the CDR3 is TGTGCCACCAGCCAGGTGGGGCTCCCACAAGAGACCCAGTACTTC. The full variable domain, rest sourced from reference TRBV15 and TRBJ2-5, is DAMVIQNPRYQVTQFGKPVTLSCSQTLNHNVMYWYQQKSSQAPKLLFHYYDKDFNNEADTPDNFQSRRPNTSFCFLDIRSPGLGDTAMYLCATSQVGLPQETQYFGPGTRLLVL.

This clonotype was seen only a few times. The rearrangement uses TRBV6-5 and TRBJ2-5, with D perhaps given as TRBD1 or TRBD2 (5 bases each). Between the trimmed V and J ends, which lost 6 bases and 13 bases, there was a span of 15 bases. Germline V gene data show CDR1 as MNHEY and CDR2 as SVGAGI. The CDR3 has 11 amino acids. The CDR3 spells CASRIRDVWYF. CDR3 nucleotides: TGTGCCAGCAGGATACGGGACGTATGGTACTTC.

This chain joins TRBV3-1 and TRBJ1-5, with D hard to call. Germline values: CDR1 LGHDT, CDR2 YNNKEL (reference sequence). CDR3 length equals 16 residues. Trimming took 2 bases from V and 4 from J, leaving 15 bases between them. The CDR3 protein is CASSQRPFRENQPQHF. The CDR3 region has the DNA TGTGCCAGCAGCCAACGACCGTTTCGGGAAAATCAGCCCCAGCATTTT.

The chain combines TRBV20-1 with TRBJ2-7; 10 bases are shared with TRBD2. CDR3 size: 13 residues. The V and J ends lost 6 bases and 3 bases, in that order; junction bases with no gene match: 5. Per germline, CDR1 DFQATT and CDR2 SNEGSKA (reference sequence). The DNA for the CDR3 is TGCAGTGCCCACCGGACTAGCGGCTACGAGCAGTACTTC. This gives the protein CSAHRTSGYEQYF.

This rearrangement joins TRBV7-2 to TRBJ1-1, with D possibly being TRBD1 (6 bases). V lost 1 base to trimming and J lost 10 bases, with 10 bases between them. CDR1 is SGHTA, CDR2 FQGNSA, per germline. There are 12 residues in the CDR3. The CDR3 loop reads CASSLVQGTAFF. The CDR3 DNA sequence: TGTGCCAGCAGCTTAGTACAGGGTACAGCTTTCTTT.

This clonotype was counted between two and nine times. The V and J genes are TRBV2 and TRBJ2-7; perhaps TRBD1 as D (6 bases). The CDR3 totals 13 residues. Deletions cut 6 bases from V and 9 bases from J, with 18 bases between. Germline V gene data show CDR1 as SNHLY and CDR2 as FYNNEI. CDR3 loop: CASRPGTPPMQYF. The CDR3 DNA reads TGTGCCAGCAGACCTGGGACACCTCCTATGCAGTACTTC.

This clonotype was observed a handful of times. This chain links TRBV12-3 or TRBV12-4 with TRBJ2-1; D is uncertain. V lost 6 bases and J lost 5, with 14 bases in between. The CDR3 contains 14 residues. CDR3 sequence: CASRWGPQNNEQFF. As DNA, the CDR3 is TGTGCCAGCAGGTGGGGTCCTCAGAACAATGAGCAGTTCTTC.

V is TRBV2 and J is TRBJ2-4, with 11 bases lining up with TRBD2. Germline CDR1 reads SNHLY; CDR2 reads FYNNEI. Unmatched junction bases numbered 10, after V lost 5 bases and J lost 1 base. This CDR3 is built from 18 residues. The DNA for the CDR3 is TGTGCCAGCAGTACTAGCGGGAGTCCCGGGGGGGCCAAAAACATTCAGTACTTC. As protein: CASSTSGSPGGAKNIQYF.

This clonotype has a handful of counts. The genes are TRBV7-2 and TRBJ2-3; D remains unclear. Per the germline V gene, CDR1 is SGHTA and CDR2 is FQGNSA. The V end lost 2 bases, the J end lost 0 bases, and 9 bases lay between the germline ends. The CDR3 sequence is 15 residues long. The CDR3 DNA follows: TGTGCCAGCAGCTTATTGGGTCGGAGCACAGATACGCAGTATTTT. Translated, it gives CASSLLGRSTDTQYF.

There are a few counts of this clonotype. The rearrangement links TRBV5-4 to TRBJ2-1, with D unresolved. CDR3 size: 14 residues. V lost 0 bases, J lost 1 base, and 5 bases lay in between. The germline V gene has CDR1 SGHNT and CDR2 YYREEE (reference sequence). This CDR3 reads CASSLGVSYNEQFF. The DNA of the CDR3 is TGTGCCAGCAGCTTGGGAGTGTCCTACAATGAGCAGTTCTTC.

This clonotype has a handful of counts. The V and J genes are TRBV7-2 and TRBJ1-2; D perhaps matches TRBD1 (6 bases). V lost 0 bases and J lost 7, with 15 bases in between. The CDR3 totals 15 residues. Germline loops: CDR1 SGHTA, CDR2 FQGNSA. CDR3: CASSLAGGHRIGYTF. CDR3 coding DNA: TGTGCCAGCAGCTTAGCAGGGGGTCACAGGATTGGCTACACCTTC.

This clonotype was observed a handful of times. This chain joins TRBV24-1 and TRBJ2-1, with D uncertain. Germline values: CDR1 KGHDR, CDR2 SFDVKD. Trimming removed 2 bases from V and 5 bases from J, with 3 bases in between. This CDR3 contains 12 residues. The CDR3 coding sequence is TGTGCCACCAGTGATTCGGACAATGAGCAGTTCTTC. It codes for CATSDSDNEQFF.